These T cell receptor beta chains were read from a single sample in a study of T and B cells in COVID-19 patients. TCRdb re-analysed the multiplex PCR reads in MiXCR, keeping a single row per CDR3 protein. The data show 5,500 to 8,500 distinct CDR3 sequences, 31% seen once. The sample taken for sequencing was blood. The origin of the receptors is a human donor with active COVID-19. CDR3s include the opening cysteine and the closing phenylalanine or tryptophan. D genes are given only for firm matches. A row's size may be missing; if present it is once, few, many or a size class.

>TRBV13|TRBJ2-7|-|TRBD1
CASSQGPGQGYEQYF
TGCGCCAGCAGCCAGGGCCCGGGACAGGGGTACGAGCAGTACTTC
>TRBV11-2|TRBJ2-6|few|-
CASSLNSGANVLTF
TGTGCCAGCAGCTTAAACTCTGGGGCCAACGTCCTGACTTTC
>TRBV19|TRBJ1-6|medium-sized|TRBD1
CASSVTTGADNSPLHF
TGTGCCAGTAGTGTTACTACAGGGGCGGACAATTCACCCCTCCACTTT
>TRBV20-1|TRBJ2-2|-|TRBD1
CSAKQGPDTGELFF
TGCAGTGCTAAACAGGGGCCGGACACCGGGGAGCTGTTTTTT
>TRBV27|TRBJ2-1|medium-sized|-
CASSSRTFGYNEQFF
TGTGCCAGCAGTTCCCGGACCTTCGGGTACAATGAGCAGTTCTTC
>TRBV19|TRBJ2-1|medium-sized|TRBD1
CASSIDWEAGGGNGAPRFF
TGTGCCAGTAGTATAGATTGGGAGGCAGGGGGCGGTAATGGGGCCCCGCGGTTCTTC
>TRBV18|TRBJ1-2|few|-
CASSPDGKYGYTF
TGTGCCAGCTCACCCGACGGAAAATATGGCTACACCTTC
>TRBV6-4|TRBJ2-1|-|TRBD2
CASSKSGEPYNEQFF
TGTGCCAGCAGTAAAAGCGGGGAACCCTACAATGAGCAGTTCTTC
>TRBV11-2|TRBJ2-1|-|TRBD1
CASSPLQGQGYNEQFF
TGTGCCAGCAGCCCCCTTCAGGGACAGGGCTACAATGAGCAGTTCTTC
>TRBV7-6|TRBJ2-5|few|-
CASSQSWHQETQYF
TGTGCCAGCAGCCAGAGCTGGCACCAAGAGACCCAGTACTTC
>TRBV5-6|TRBJ2-3|-|-
CASSLEGGQGTDTQYF
TGCGCCAGCAGCTTGGAGGGGGGCCAGGGAACGGATACGCAGTATTTT
>TRBV19|TRBJ1-2|few|-
CASSLVGDGFNGYTF
TGTGCCAGTAGTCTTGTGGGCGACGGGTTTAATGGCTACACCTTC
>TRBV7-6|TRBJ1-1|few|TRBD1
CASSVTTGEAFF
TGTGCCAGCAGCGTAACGACAGGGGAAGCTTTCTTT
>TRBV6-2/TRBV6-3|TRBJ2-1|few|TRBD2
CASSWSGGSQNEQFF
TGTGCCAGCAGTTGGAGCGGGGGTTCTCAGAATGAGCAGTTCTTC
>TRBV5-4|TRBJ2-1|medium-sized|-
CASSLDKNNEQFF
TGTGCCAGCAGCTTGGATAAGAACAATGAGCAGTTCTTC
>TRBV12-3/TRBV12-4|TRBJ2-6|few|-
CASSLRGPHPGANVLTF
TGTGCCAGCAGCCTCCGCGGCCCCCACCCTGGGGCCAACGTCCTGACTTTC
>TRBV12-3/TRBV12-4|TRBJ1-5|few|TRBD1
CASSKTGQGGSNQPQHF
TGTGCCAGCAGCAAGACAGGACAGGGGGGAAGCAATCAGCCCCAGCATTTT
>TRBV5-1|TRBJ2-1|-|TRBD2
CASSLEDLRGGPNEQFF
TGCGCCAGCAGCTTGGAGGATTTGCGGGGGGGGCCCAATGAGCAGTTCTTC
>TRBV27|TRBJ1-1|few|-
CASSLFGGEAFF
TGTGCCAGCAGTTTATTCGGAGGGGAAGCTTTCTTT
>TRBV5-6|TRBJ2-7|few|-
CASSLGYRTYEQYF
TGTGCCAGCAGCTTGGGGTACAGAACCTACGAGCAGTACTTC
>TRBV7-2|TRBJ2-7|-|TRBD1
CASSAGQGPYEQYF
TGTGCCAGCAGCGCGGGACAGGGTCCCTACGAGCAGTACTTC
>TRBV10-3|TRBJ2-3|few|-
CAISESGEDTQYF
TGTGCCATCAGTGAGTCGGGGGAAGATACGCAGTATTTT
>TRBV28|TRBJ2-3|-|-
CASSPDDTDTQYF
TGTGCCAGCAGCCCCGATGACACAGATACGCAGTATTTT
>TRBV4-3|TRBJ2-2|few|TRBD2
CASSQDIAGNTGELFF
TGCGCCAGCAGCCAAGACATAGCGGGGAACACCGGGGAGCTGTTTTTT
>TRBV7-6|TRBJ2-2|few|-
CASSLAHQAGELFF
TGTGCCAGCAGCTTAGCGCATCAGGCCGGGGAGCTGTTTTTT
>TRBV27|TRBJ2-3|-|TRBD1
CASSEMTGASTDTQYF
TGTGCCAGCAGTGAGATGACAGGGGCCTCCACAGATACGCAGTATTTT
>TRBV6-1|TRBJ1-1|few|-
CASSEFGRVTEAFF
TGTGCCAGCAGTGAATTTGGGCGCGTCACTGAAGCTTTCTTT
>TRBV7-9|TRBJ1-4|-|TRBD1
CASSRTGGNEKLFF
TGTGCCAGCAGCCGGACAGGGGGCAATGAAAAACTGTTTTTT
>TRBV5-4|TRBJ1-5|few|-
CASSRGGGSNQPQHF
TGTGCCAGCAGCCGAGGGGGAGGGAGCAATCAGCCCCAGCATTTT
>TRBV7-9|TRBJ2-3|-|TRBD2
CASSPWTSETDTQYF
TGTGCCAGCAGCCCCTGGACTAGCGAAACAGATACGCAGTATTTT
>TRBV10-3|TRBJ2-7|-|TRBD2
CAISGLAGGPREQYF
TGTGCCATTTCAGGACTAGCGGGGGGGCCACGCGAGCAGTACTTC
>TRBV6-5|TRBJ2-5|few|-
CASSVAAQETQYF
TGTGCCAGCAGTGTTGCTGCCCAAGAGACCCAGTACTTC
>TRBV6-6|TRBJ1-1|once|TRBD1
CAISDRVDTEAFF
TGTGCCATCAGTGACAGGGTCGACACTGAAGCTTTCTTT
>TRBV7-9|TRBJ2-1|few|TRBD1
CASIGTDSYNEQFF
TGTGCCAGTATCGGGACAGATTCCTACAATGAGCAGTTCTTC
>TRBV5-1|TRBJ2-1|-|-
CASSWYRVSYNEQFF
TGCGCCAGCAGCTGGTACCGGGTCTCCTACAATGAGCAGTTCTTC
>TRBV6-5|TRBJ2-3|few|TRBD2
CATGRDGGAEDTQYF
TGTGCCACCGGTCGGGACGGGGGGGCCGAAGATACGCAGTATTTT
>TRBV6-1|TRBJ1-2|-|-
CATPDSPFGYTF
TGTGCCACCCCGGACAGTCCCTTCGGCTACACCTTC
>TRBV5-5|TRBJ1-4|-|-
CASSLAPGREKLFF
TGTGCCAGCAGCTTGGCTCCGGGCAGGGAGAAACTGTTTTTT
>TRBV24-1|TRBJ2-6|few|-
CATSGLKASGANVLTF
TGTGCCACCAGTGGCCTCAAGGCCTCTGGGGCCAACGTCCTGACTTTC
>TRBV6-6|TRBJ1-1|-|TRBD1
CASSPRDRGGTEAFF
TGTGCCAGCAGTCCCCGGGACAGGGGGGGCACTGAAGCTTTCTTT
>TRBV19|TRBJ2-1|medium-sized|TRBD1
CASSIPLDRRYNEQFF
TGTGCCAGTAGTATTCCTCTGGACAGGAGGTACAATGAGCAGTTCTTC